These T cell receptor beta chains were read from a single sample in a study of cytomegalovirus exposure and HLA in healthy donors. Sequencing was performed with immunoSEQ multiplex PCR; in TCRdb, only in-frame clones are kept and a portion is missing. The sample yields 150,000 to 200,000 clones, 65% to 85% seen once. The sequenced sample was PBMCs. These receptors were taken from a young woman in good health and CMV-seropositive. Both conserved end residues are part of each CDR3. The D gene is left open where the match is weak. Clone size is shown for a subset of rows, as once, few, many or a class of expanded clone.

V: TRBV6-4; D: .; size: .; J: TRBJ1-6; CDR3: CASSDGSSYNSPLHF; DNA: TGTGCCAGCAGTGACGGGAGCTCCTATAATTCACCCCTCCACTTT
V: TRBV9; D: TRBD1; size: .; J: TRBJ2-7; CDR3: CASSVQPGQGTHEQYF; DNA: TGTGCCAGCAGCGTTCAACCGGGACAGGGGACCCACGAGCAGTACTTC
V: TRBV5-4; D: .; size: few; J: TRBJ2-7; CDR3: CASSLVQEQYF; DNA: TGTGCCAGCAGCTTGGTTCAAGAGCAGTACTTC
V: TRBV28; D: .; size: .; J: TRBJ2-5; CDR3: CASRPGGRSETQYF; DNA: TGTGCCAGCAGGCCTGGGGGGAGGTCAGAGACCCAGTACTTC
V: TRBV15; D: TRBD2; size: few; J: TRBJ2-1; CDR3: CATSDSGTSYNEQFF; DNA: TGTGCCACCAGCGATAGCGGGACCTCCTACAATGAGCAGTTCTTC
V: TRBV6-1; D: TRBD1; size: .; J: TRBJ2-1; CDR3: CASSDRQGINEQFF; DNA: TGTGCCAGCAGTGATCGACAGGGTATTAATGAGCAGTTCTTC
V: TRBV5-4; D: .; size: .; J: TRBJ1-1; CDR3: CASSYAYRNTEAFF; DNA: TGTGCCAGCAGCTATGCATACAGGAACACTGAAGCTTTCTTT
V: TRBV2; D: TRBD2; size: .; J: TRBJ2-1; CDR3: CASRVAGSSYNEQFF; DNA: TGTGCCAGCAGGGTAGCGGGAAGCTCCTACAATGAGCAGTTCTTC
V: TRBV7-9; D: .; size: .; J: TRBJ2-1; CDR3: CASSSPTAVEQFF; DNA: TGTGCCAGCAGCTCGCCTACCGCGGTAGAGCAGTTCTTC
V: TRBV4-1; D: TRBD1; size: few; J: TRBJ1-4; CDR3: CASSQRLGTVNEKLFF; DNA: TGCGCCAGCAGCCAGCGGCTCGGGACAGTTAATGAAAAACTGTTTTTT
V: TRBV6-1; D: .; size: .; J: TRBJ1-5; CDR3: CASSEDNYANQPQHF; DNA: TGTGCCAGCAGTGAAGACAATTATGCCAATCAGCCCCAGCATTTT
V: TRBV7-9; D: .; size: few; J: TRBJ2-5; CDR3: CASSRGSRVRQETQYF; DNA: TGTGCCAGCAGCCGAGGATCGAGGGTACGCCAAGAGACCCAGTACTTC
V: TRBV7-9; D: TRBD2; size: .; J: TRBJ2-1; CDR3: CASSRSGGAAYNEQFF; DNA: TGTGCCAGCAGCCGTAGCGGGGGGGCCGCCTACAATGAGCAGTTCTTC
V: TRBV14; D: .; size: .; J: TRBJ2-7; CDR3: CASSQGEDRRNEQYF; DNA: TGTGCCAGCAGCCAGGGGGAGGACAGGAGGAATGAGCAGTACTTC
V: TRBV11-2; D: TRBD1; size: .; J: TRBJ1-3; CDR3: CASSLGQGLNTRGNTIYF; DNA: TGTGCCAGCAGCTTAGGACAGGGGCTTAACACTCGTGGAAACACCATATATTTT